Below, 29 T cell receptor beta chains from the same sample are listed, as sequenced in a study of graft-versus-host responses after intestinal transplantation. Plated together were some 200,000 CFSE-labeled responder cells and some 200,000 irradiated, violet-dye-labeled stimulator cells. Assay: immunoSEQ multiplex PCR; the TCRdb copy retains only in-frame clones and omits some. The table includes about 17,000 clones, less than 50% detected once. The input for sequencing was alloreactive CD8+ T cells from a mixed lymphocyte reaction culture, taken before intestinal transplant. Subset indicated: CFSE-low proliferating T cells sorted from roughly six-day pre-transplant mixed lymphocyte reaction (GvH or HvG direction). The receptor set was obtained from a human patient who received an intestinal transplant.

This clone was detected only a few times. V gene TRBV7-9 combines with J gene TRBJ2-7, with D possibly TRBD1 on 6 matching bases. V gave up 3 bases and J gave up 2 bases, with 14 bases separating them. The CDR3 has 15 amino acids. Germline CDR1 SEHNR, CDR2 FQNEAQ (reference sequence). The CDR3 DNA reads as TGTGCCAGCAGCTTCGGGGACACATTAACCTACGAGCAGTACTTC. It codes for CASSFGDTLTYEQYF.

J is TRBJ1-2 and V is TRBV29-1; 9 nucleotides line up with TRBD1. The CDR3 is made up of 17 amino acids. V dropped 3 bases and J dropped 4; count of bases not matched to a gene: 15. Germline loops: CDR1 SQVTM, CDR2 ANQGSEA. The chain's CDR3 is CSVDRAQGADGGYGYTF. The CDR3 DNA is TGCAGCGTTGATCGGGCACAGGGGGCGGATGGCGGCTATGGCTACACCTTC. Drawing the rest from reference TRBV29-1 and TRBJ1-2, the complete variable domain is SAVISQKPSRDICQRGTSLTIQCQVDSQVTMMFWYRQQPGQSLTLIATANQGSEATYESGFVIDKFPISRPNLTFSTLTVSNMSPEDSSIYLCSVDRAQGADGGYGYTFGSGTRLTVV.

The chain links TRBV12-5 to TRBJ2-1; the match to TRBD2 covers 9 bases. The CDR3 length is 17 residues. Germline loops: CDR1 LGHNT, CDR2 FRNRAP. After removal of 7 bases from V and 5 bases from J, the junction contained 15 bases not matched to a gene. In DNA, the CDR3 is TGTGCTAGTGCCCCGCCCGAGGCTAGCGGGATCCACAATGAGCAGTTCTTC. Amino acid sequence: CASAPPEASGIHNEQFF.

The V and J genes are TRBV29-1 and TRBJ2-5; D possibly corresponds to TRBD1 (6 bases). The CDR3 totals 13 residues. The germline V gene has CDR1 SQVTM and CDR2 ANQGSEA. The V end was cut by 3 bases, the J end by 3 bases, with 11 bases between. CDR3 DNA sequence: TGCAGCGTTGACCGGGACATCGAAGAGACCCAGTACTTC. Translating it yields CSVDRDIEETQYF. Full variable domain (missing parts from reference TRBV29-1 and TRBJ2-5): SAVISQKPSRDICQRGTSLTIQCQVDSQVTMMFWYRQQPGQSLTLIATANQGSEATYESGFVIDKFPISRPNLTFSTLTVSNMSPEDSSIYLCSVDRDIEETQYFGPGTRLLVL.

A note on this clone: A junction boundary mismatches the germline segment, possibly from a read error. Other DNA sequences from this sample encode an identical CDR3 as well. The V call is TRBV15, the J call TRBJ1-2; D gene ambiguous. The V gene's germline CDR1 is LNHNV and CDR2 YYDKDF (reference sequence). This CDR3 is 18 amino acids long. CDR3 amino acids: CATSIRQSQRRSDYGYTF. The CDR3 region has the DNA TGTGCCACCAGCATCCGCCAGTCCCAAAGGAGAAGCGACTATGGCTACACTTTC.

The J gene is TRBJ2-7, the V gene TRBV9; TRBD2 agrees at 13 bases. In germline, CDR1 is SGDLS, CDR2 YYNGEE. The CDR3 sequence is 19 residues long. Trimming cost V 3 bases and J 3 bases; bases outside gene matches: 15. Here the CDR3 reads CASSGGGGLAGEHHYEQYF. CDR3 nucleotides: TGTGCCAGCAGCGGGGGCGGCGGACTAGCGGGAGAGCACCACTACGAGCAGTACTTC.

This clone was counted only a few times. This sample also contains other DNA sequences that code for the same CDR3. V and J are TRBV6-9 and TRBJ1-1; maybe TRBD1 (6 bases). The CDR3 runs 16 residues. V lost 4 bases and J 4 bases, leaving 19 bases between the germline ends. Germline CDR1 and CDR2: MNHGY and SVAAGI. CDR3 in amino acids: CASSFSPRLGGTEAFF. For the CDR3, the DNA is TGTGCCAGCAGTTTTTCCCCACGACTAGGGGGCACTGAAGCTTTCTTT.

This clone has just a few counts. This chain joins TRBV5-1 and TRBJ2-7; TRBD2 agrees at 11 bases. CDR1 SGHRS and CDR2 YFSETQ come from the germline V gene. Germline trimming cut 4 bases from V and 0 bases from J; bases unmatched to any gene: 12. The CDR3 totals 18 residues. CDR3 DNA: TGCGCCAGCAGCCGCGAAGGGGGGACTAGCGGTAGCTCCTACGAGCAGTACTTC. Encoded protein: CASSREGGTSGSSYEQYF.

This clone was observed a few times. In DNA form, the CDR3 reads TGCGCCAGCAGCCAATCGGAAGGTCTAGCGGGAGTAATCCGGAATGAGCAGTTCTTC. Translation gives CASSQSEGLAGVIRNEQFF. This chain connects TRBV4-1 to TRBJ2-1; 10 positions agree with TRBD2. CDR1 and CDR2 (germline): MGHRA, YSYEKL. Trimming removed 2 bases from V and 7 bases from J; junction bases left unmatched: 17. This CDR3 region has 19 residues.

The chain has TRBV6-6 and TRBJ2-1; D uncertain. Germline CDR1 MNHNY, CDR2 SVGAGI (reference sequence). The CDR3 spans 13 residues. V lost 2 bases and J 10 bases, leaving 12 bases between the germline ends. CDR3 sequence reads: CASSYLGVDEQFF. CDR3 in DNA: TGTGCCAGCAGTTACCTTGGGGTTGACGAGCAGTTCTTC.

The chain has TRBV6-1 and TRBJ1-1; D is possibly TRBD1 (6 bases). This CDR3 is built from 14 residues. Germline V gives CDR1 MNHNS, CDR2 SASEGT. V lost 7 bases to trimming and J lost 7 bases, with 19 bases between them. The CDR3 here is CASTPRGGGDEAFF. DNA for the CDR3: TGTGCCAGCACCCCACGCGGAGGGGGGGATGAAGCTTTCTTT.

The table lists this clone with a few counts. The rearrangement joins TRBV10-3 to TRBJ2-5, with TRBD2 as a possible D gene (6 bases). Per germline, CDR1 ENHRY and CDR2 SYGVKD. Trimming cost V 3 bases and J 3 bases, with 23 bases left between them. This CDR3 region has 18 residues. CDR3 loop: CAISERVEGRDLKETQYF. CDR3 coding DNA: TGTGCCATCAGTGAAAGGGTGGAGGGCAGGGACCTGAAAGAGACCCAGTACTTC.

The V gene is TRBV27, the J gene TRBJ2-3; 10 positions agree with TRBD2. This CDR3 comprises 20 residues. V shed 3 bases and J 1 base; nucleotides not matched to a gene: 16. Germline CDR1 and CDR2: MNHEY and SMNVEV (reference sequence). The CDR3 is CASSLASGLATSRGTDTQYF. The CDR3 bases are TGTGCCAGCAGTTTGGCCTCGGGACTAGCGACCTCGCGGGGCACAGATACGCAGTATTTT.

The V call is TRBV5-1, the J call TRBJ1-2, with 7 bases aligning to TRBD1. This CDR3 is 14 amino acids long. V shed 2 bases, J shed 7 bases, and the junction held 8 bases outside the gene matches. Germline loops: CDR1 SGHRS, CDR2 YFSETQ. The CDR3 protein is CASSFPDRAGGYTF. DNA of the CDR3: TGCGCCAGCAGCTTCCCAGACAGGGCGGGTGGCTACACCTTC.

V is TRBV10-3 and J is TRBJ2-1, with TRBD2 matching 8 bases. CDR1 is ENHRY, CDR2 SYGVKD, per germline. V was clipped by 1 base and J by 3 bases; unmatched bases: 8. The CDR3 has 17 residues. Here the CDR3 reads CAISELEREHGYNEQFF. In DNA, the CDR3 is TGTGCCATCAGTGAGTTAGAGCGGGAGCACGGCTACAATGAGCAGTTCTTC.

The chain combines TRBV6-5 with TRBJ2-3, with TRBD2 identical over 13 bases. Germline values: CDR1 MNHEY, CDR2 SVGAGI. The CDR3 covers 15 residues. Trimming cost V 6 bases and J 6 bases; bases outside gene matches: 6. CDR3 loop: CASRELAGGPDTQYF. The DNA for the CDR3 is TGTGCCAGCAGGGAACTAGCGGGAGGGCCGGATACGCAGTATTTT.

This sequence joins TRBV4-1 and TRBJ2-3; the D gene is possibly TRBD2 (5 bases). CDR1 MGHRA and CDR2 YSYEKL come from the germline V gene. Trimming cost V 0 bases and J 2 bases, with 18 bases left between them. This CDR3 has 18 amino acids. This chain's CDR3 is CASSQDVLDFPPTDTQYF. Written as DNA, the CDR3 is TGCGCCAGCAGCCAAGATGTATTGGACTTTCCGCCCACAGATACGCAGTATTTT.

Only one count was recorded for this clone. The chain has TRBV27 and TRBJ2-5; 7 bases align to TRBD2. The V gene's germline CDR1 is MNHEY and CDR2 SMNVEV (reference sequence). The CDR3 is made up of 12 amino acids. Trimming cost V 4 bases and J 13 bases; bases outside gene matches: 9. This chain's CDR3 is CASSYIREDLYF. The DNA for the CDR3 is TGTGCCAGCAGTTACATACGGGAGGATTTGTACTTC.

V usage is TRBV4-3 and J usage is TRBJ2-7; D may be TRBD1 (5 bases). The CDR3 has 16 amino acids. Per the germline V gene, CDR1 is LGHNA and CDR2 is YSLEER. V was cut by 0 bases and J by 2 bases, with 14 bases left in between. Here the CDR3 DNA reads TGCGCCAGCAGCCAAGAGTGGGCAGGGCTCCCCTACGAGCAGTACTTC. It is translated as CASSQEWAGLPYEQYF.

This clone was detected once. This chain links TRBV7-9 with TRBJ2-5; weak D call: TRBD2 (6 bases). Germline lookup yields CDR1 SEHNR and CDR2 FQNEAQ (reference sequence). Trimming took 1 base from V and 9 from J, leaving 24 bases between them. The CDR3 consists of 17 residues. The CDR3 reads CASSLERRLEGSGAQYF. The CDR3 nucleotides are TGTGCCAGCAGCTTAGAGCGAAGACTCGAAGGGTCGGGGGCCCAGTACTTC.

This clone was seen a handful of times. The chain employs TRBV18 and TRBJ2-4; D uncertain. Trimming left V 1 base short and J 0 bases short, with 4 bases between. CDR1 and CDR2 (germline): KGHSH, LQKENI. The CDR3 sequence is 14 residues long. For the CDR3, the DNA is TGTGCCAGCTCACCACGCCTAGCCAAAAACATTCAGTACTTC. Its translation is CASSPRLAKNIQYF. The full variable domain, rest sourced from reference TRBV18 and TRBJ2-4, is NAGVMQNPRHLVRRRGQEARLRCSPMKGHSHVYWYRQLPEEGLKFMVYLQKENIIDESGMPKERFSAEFPKEGPSILRIQQVVRGDSAAYFCASSPRLAKNIQYFGAGTRLSVL.

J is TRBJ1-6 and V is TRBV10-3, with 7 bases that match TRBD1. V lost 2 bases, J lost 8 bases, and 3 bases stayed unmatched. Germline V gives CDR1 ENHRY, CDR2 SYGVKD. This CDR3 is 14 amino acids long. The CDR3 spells CAISEDREDSPLHF. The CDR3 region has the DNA TGTGCCATCAGTGAGGACAGGGAGGATTCACCCCTCCACTTT.

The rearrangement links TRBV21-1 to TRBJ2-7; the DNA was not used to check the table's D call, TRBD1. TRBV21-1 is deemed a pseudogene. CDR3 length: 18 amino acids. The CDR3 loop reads CASSKPKDRLIFSYEQYF. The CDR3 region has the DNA TGTGCCAGCAGCAAACCAAAGGACAGGCTAATATTCTCCTACGAGCAGTACTTC.

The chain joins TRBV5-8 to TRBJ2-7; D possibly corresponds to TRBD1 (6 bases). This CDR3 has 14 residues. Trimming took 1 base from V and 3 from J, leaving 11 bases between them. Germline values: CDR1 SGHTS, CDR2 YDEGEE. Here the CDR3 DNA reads TGTGCCAGCAGCTTGTTTAGGGGGAGCTACGAGCAGTACTTC. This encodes CASSLFRGSYEQYF.

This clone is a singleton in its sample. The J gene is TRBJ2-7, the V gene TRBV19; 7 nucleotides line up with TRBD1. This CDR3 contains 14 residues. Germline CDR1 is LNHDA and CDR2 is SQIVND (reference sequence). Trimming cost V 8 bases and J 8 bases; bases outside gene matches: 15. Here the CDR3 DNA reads TGTGCCAGTCGTAAGGACAGGTGGTTCGGGAAGCAGTACTTC. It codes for CASRKDRWFGKQYF.

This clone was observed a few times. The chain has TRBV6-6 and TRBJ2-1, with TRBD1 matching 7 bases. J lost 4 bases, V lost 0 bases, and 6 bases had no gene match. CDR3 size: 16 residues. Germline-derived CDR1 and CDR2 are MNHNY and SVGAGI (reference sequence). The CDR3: CASSYSLTGSYNEQFF. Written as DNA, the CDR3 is TGTGCCAGCAGTTACTCTTTGACAGGGTCTTACAATGAGCAGTTCTTC.

CDR3 coding DNA: TGTGCCACCAGCAGAGGGGAGGGGTCCAGGGTCCTCGAGCAGTACTTC. Its protein is CATSRGEGSRVLEQYF. This chain connects TRBV15 to TRBJ2-7, with 7 bases matching TRBD2. The V gene end was trimmed by 1 base and the J gene end by 6 bases; junction bases not matched to a gene: 12. The germline V gene encodes CDR1 LNHNV and CDR2 YYDKDF (reference sequence). CDR3 length: 16 residues.

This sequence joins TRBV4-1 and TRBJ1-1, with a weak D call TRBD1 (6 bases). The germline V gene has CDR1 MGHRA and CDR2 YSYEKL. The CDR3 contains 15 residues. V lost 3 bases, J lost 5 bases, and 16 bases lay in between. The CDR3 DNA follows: TGCGCCAGCAGCCACTCACAGGGTCGGAGGACTGAAGCTTTCTTT. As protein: CASSHSQGRRTEAFF.

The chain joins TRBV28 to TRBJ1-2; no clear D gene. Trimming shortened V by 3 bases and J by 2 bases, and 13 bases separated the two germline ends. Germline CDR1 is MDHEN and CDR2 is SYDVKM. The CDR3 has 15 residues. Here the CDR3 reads CASSFRDPTNYGYTF. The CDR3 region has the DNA TGTGCCAGCAGTTTTAGGGATCCAACCAACTATGGCTACACCTTC.